Shown below are 22 T cell receptor beta chains from a single sample sequenced in a study of identical twins. TCRdb reprocessed the 5' RACE reads with MiXCR, giving one entry per CDR3 protein. The profile shows more than 250,000 distinct CDR3 sequences, roughly 8.6% of them singletons. Another study also made use of these data, one on yellow fever vaccine responses in identical twins.

Source material: memory (CD45RO+) T cells sorted from blood. The source of these receptors is a woman aged 18-29 years in good health.

This clonotype was seen a few times. The chain is built from TRBV20-1 and TRBJ1-6; D uncertain. The CDR3 covers 13 residues. V shed 6 bases and J shed 10 bases, with 16 bases lying between them. Germline V gene sequence: CDR1 DFQATT, CDR2 SNEGSKA (reference sequence). In DNA, the CDR3 is TGCAGTGCCACGGACGGGATTGCATCACCCCTCCACTTT. Its translation: CSATDGIASPLHF.

The rearrangement links TRBV20-1 to TRBJ2-2; D is uncertain. Germline assignment: CDR1 DFQATT and CDR2 SNEGSKA (reference sequence). Deletions cut 4 bases from V and 1 base from J, with 7 bases between. The CDR3 has 13 residues. CDR3 residues: CSATSLNTGELFF. In DNA, the CDR3 is TGCAGTGCTACGAGCCTGAACACCGGGGAGCTGTTTTTT.

In this sample, this clonotype turned up a few times. The rearrangement links TRBV20-1 to TRBJ2-1, with 7 bases identical to TRBD2. This CDR3 region has 13 residues. Germline-derived CDR1 and CDR2 are DFQATT and SNEGSKA (reference sequence). V dropped 4 bases and J dropped 9; count of bases not matched to a gene: 9. CDR3: CSATGDYFSEQFF. CDR3 bases: TGCAGTGCTACGGGGGACTACTTTTCTGAGCAGTTCTTC.

This clonotype has at least ten counts. The J gene is TRBJ2-5, the V gene TRBV6-1; tentatively, D is TRBD2 (7 bases). Germline lookup yields CDR1 MNHNS and CDR2 SASEGT. The CDR3 consists of 15 residues. The V end was cut by 7 bases, the J end by 4 bases, with 19 bases between. CDR3 nucleotide sequence: TGTGCCAGCATGCCGAGGGGGGGGAGTGGAGAGACCCAGTACTTC. Translated, it gives CASMPRGGSGETQYF.

This clonotype came up a few times. The chain links TRBV20-1 to TRBJ2-1; TRBD2 aligns across 14 bases. J gave up 7 bases and V 5 bases, and 19 bases lay outside the gene matches. The CDR3 length is 19 residues. Germline-derived CDR1 and CDR2 are DFQATT and SNEGSKA (reference sequence). The CDR3 region is CSADRPGTSGSSGKNEQFF. The CDR3 DNA follows: TGCAGTGCTGATCGTCCCGGGACTAGCGGGAGTAGCGGGAAAAATGAGCAGTTCTTC.

V usage is TRBV14 and J usage is TRBJ2-1; 8 bases are shared with TRBD2. Germline CDR1 and CDR2: SGHDN and FVKESK. This CDR3 comprises 16 residues. With 0 bases clipped from V and 7 bases from J, the junction kept 8 bases outside the gene matches. The CDR3 loop reads CASSQDGRGGLNEQFF. CDR3 bases: TGTGCCAGCAGCCAAGATGGACGGGGGGGCCTGAATGAGCAGTTCTTC.

The genes are TRBV12-3 or TRBV12-4 and TRBJ1-1; TRBD1 matches 7 bases. The V segment lost 6 bases and the J segment 1 base; nucleotides outside the gene matches: 5. The CDR3 spans 14 residues. For the CDR3, the DNA is TGTGCCAGCAGGCCCGGGACAGAGAACACTGAAGCTTTCTTT. As protein: CASRPGTENTEAFF.

This clonotype appeared many times. The chain uses TRBV5-6 and TRBJ1-2; TRBD1 agrees at 8 bases. CDR1 SGHDT and CDR2 YYEEEE come from the germline V gene. Unmatched junction bases numbered 13, after V lost 4 bases and J lost 2 bases. This CDR3 comprises 17 residues. The CDR3 sequence is CASSPPGDRRGNYGYTF. DNA for the CDR3: TGTGCCAGCAGCCCCCCTGGGGACAGGCGGGGGAACTATGGCTACACCTTC.

Ten or more counts support this clonotype. V usage is TRBV19 and J usage is TRBJ2-1; D gene ambiguous. V dropped 3 bases and J dropped 6 bases, with 9 bases sitting between them. The CDR3 covers 13 residues. The germline V gene has CDR1 LNHDA and CDR2 SQIVND (reference sequence). The DNA for the CDR3 is TGTGCCAGTAGTATCCTCTATACCAATGAGCAGTTCTTC. Translating it yields CASSILYTNEQFF.

The chain couples TRBV5-1 to TRBJ2-1; a possible D gene is TRBD2 (5 bases). The V end was cut by 4 bases, the J end by 7 bases, with 18 bases between. CDR3 length: 15 amino acids. From germline, CDR1 is SGHRS and CDR2 YFSETQ. The CDR3: CASSPGLIGGNEQFF. CDR3 DNA sequence: TGCGCCAGCAGCCCCGGACTCATAGGTGGGAATGAGCAGTTCTTC.

In its sample, this clonotype was seen many times. This chain links TRBV6-1 with TRBJ2-1; D gene unclear. Germline CDR1 reads MNHNS; CDR2 reads SASEGT. The ends were cut back, 6 bases at V and 8 bases at J, with 26 bases in the middle. This CDR3 contains 17 residues. The CDR3 nucleotides are TGTGCCAGCAGACCCCGGATCGATTGGTTGGGTGGGGATGAGCAGTTCTTC. Residues: CASRPRIDWLGGDEQFF.

There are many counts of this clonotype. The chain recombines TRBV20-1 with TRBJ2-1; 10 bases fit TRBD2. CDR3 size: 15 residues. J was trimmed by 4 bases and V by 0 bases; bases with no gene match: 3. Germline V CDR1 and CDR2: DFQATT, SNEGSKA (reference sequence). CDR3 coding DNA: TGCAGTGCTAGAGATGGGACTAGCGTATACAATGAGCAGTTCTTC. Its protein is CSARDGTSVYNEQFF.

This clonotype was observed many times. This chain joins TRBV4-1 and TRBJ2-2; the D gene is possibly TRBD1 (5 bases). The CDR3 sequence is 15 residues long. The germline CDR1 and CDR2 sequences are MGHRA and YSYEKL. V dropped 0 bases and J dropped 4 bases, with 9 bases sitting between them. The CDR3 coding sequence is TGCGCCAGCAGCCAAGATCCAGGGTTCACCGGGGAGCTGTTTTTT. It specifies CASSQDPGFTGELFF.

There are many counts of this clonotype. The genes are TRBV29-1 and TRBJ2-5; the D gene is possibly TRBD1 (6 bases). Trimming removed 3 bases from V and 4 bases from J, with 12 bases in between. The CDR3 runs 13 residues. Germline V gives CDR1 SQVTM, CDR2 ANQGSEA. The CDR3 DNA reads TGCAGCGTTGAGCACAGGGACGGAGAGACCCAGTACTTC. Translating gives CSVEHRDGETQYF.

This clonotype was observed many times. This rearrangement joins TRBV6-5 to TRBJ2-2; D not certain. V dropped 0 bases and J dropped 5 bases, with 4 bases sitting between them. Germline values: CDR1 MNHEY, CDR2 SVGAGI. The CDR3 is 13 amino acids. CDR3 residues: CASSYSLTGELFF. The CDR3, as DNA: TGTGCCAGCAGTTACTCTCTTACCGGGGAGCTGTTTTTT.

This clonotype was counted between two and nine times. The CDR3, as DNA: TGTGCCAGCAGAAACAGGGGGCCGTCGAGCAATCAGCCCCAGCATTTT. Encoded protein: CASRNRGPSSNQPQHF. V and J are TRBV6-1 and TRBJ1-5; 9 nucleotides line up with TRBD1. The junction had 7 bases not matched to a gene; V was cut back by 6 bases and J by 1 base. The CDR3 length is 16 residues. Looked up from germline, CDR1 is MNHNS and CDR2 is SASEGT.

This clonotype was observed many times. At one boundary the junction diverges from the germline segment, which might be a read error. This sequence joins TRBV7-2 and TRBJ2-7; no definite D call. This CDR3 is built from 17 residues. Germline loops: CDR1 SGHTA, CDR2 FQGNSA. The CDR3 DNA reads TGTGCCAGCAGCCGTGGACCCCCTAAACGAATCTCCTCCGAGCAGTACTTC. Protein sequence: CASSRGPPKRISSEQYF. Variable domain in full (rest from reference TRBV7-2 and TRBJ2-7): GAGVSQSPSNKVTEKGKDVELRCDPISGHTALYWYRQSLGQGLEFLIYFQGNSAPDKSGLPSDRFSAERTGGSVSTLTIQRTQQEDSAVYLCASSRGPPKRISSEQYFGPGTRLTVT.

Ten or more counts support this clonotype. The chain combines TRBV20-1 with TRBJ1-1; 9 nucleotides match TRBD1. Germline V gene data show CDR1 as DFQATT and CDR2 as SNEGSKA (reference sequence). V gave up 7 bases and J gave up 4 bases; unmatched junction bases: 7. This CDR3 is 13 amino acids long. CDR3 in DNA: TGCAGTGTTCCACAGGGGGCCATCACTGAAGCTTTCTTT. Translated, it gives CSVPQGAITEAFF.

This clonotype was recorded only once. The rearrangement joins TRBV14 to TRBJ2-7, with 7 bases that match TRBD1. This CDR3 spans 15 amino acids. Germline V gene lookup returns CDR1 SGHDN and CDR2 FVKESK. The V gene end was trimmed by 4 bases and the J gene end by 1 base; junction bases not matched to a gene: 7. The CDR3 nucleotides are TGTGCCAGCAGCCTTGGACAGGTTGCGTCCTACGAGCAGTACTTC. Translated, it gives CASSLGQVASYEQYF.

This clonotype has only a few counts. This chain connects TRBV20-1 to TRBJ1-1; 7 positions agree with TRBD1. V lost 6 bases, J lost 4 bases, and 20 bases stayed unmatched. Germline assignment: CDR1 DFQATT and CDR2 SNEGSKA (reference sequence). CDR3 length: 17 residues. The CDR3 nucleotides are TGCAGTGCCGGAGAGATGCGGACAGGAAATCGAAGCACTGAAGCTTTCTTT. As protein: CSAGEMRTGNRSTEAFF.

This clonotype showed up just a few times. CDR3 DNA: TGTGCCAGCATGGGGCTAGCGGGGGGCTCCTACAATGAGCAGTTCTTC. It translates to CASMGLAGGSYNEQFF. This chain uses TRBV6-1 with TRBJ2-1; 11 bases are shared with TRBD2. CDR1 MNHNS and CDR2 SASEGT come from the germline V gene. The V and J ends lost 7 bases and 0 bases, in that order; junction bases with no gene match: 5. CDR3 length: 16 amino acids.

The V gene is TRBV4-1, the J gene TRBJ1-4; tentatively, D is TRBD1 (5 bases). The CDR3 extends over 14 amino acids. CDR1 MGHRA and CDR2 YSYEKL come from the germline V gene. V was pared by 4 bases and J by 0 bases, with 6 bases between. The CDR3 loop is CASSRQTTNEKLFF. The CDR3 region has the DNA TGCGCCAGCAGCCGACAGACAACTAATGAAAAACTGTTTTTT.